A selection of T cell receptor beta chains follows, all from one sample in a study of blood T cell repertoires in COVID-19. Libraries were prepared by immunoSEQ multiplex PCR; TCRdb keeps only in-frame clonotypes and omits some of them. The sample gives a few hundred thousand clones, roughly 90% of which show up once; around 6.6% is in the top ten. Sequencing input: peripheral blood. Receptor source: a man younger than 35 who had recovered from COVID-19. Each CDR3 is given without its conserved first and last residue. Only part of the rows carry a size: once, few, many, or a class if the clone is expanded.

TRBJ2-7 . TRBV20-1 SASPSSGTTYEQY
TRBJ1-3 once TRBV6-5 ASSYSREPSGNTIY
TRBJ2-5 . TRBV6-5 ASSYRGRETQY
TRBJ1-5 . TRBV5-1 ASSLTGGSNQPQH
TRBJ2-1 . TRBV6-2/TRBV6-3 ASSYDRRNEQF
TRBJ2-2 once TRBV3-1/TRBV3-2 ASSQDRGTGVTGELF
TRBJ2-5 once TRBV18 ASSPKDRGEETQY
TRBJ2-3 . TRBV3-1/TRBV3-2 ASSQGLAGSTDTQY
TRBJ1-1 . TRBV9 ASSVGANTEAF
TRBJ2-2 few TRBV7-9 ASSRKGQNTGELF